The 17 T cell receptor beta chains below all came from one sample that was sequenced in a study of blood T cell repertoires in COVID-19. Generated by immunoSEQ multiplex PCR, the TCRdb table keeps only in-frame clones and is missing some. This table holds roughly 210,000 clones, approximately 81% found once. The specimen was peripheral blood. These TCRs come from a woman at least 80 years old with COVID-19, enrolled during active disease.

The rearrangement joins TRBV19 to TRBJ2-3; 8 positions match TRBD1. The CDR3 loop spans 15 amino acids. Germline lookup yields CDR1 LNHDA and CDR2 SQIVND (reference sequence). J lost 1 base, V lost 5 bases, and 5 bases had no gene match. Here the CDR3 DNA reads TGTGCCAGTAGTCAACAGGGGGTGGGCACAGATACGCAGTATTTT. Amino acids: CASSQQGVGTDTQYF.

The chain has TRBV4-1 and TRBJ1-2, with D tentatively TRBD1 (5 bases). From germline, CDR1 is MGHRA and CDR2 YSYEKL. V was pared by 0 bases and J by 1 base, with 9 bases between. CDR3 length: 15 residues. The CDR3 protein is CASSQEDTGNYGYTF. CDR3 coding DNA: TGCGCCAGCAGCCAAGAGGACACCGGTAACTATGGCTACACCTTC.

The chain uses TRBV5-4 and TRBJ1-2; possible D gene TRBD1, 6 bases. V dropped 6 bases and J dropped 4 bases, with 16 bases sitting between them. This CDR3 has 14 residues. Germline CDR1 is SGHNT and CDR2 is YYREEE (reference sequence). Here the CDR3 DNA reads TGTGCCAGCACCTCGAGGACAGAAATCTATGGCTACACCTTC. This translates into CASTSRTEIYGYTF.

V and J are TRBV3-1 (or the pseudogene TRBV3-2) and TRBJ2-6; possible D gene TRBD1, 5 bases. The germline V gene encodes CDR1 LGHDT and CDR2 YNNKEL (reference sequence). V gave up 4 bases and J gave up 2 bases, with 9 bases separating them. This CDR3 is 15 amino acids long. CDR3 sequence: CASSLRTTGANVLTF. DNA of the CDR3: TGTGCCAGCAGCCTAAGGACAACTGGGGCCAACGTCCTGACTTTC.

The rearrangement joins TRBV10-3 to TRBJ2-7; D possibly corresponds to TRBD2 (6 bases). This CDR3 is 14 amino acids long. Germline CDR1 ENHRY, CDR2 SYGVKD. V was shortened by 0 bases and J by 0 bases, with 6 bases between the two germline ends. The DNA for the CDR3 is TGTGCCATCAGTGAGTCGGGGGGCTCCTACGAGCAGTACTTC. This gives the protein CAISESGGSYEQYF.

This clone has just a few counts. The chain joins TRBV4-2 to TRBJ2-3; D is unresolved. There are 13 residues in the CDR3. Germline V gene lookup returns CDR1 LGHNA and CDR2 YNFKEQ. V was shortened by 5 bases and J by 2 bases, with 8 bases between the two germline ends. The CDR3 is CASSEIYTDTQYF. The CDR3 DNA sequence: TGTGCCAGCAGCGAGATCTACACAGATACGCAGTATTTT.

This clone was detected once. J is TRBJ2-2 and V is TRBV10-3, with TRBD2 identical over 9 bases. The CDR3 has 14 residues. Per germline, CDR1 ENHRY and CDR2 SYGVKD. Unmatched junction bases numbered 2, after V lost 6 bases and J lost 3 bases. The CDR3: CAISRTSDTGELFF. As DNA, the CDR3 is TGTGCCATCAGCCGGACTAGCGACACCGGGGAGCTGTTTTTT.

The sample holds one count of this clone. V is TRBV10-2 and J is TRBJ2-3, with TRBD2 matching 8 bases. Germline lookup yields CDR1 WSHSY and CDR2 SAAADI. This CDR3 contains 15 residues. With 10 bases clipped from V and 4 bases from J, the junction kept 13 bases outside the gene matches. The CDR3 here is CATQHQRGTSDTQYF. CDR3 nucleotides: TGCGCCACCCAACATCAGCGGGGGACCTCAGATACGCAGTATTTT.

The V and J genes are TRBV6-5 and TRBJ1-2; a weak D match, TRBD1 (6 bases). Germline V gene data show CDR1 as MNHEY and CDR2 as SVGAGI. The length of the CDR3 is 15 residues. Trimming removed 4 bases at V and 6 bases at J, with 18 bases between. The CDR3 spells CASSSRHREGNGYTF. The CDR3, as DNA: TGTGCCAGCAGTTCCCGTCACAGGGAGGGGAATGGCTACACCTTC.

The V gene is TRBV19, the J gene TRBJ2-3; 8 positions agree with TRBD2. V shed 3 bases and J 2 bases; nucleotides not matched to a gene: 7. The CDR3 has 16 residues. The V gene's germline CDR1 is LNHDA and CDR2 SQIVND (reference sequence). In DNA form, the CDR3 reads TGTGCCAGTAGTATGAATAGCGGGGTGACCACAGATACGCAGTATTTT. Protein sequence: CASSMNSGVTTDTQYF.

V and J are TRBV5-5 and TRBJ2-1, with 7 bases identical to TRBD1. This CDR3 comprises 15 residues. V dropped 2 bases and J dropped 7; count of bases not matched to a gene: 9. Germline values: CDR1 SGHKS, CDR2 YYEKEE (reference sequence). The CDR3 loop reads CASSLPDRVRNEQFF. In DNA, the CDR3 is TGTGCCAGCAGCTTACCAGACAGGGTCAGGAATGAGCAGTTCTTC.

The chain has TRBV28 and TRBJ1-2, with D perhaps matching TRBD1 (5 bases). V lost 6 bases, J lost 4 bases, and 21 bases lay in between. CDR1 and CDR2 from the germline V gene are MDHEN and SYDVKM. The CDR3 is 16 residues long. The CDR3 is CASSSRGGDGFYGYTF. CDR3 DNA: TGTGCCAGCAGCTCCCGCGGAGGGGATGGGTTCTATGGCTACACCTTC.

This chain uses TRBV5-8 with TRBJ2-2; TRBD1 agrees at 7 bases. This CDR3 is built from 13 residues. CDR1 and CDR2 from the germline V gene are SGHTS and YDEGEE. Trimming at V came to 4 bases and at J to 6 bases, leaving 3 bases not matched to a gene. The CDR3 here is CASSRTGAGELFF. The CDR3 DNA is TGTGCCAGCAGCAGAACAGGGGCCGGGGAGCTGTTTTTT.

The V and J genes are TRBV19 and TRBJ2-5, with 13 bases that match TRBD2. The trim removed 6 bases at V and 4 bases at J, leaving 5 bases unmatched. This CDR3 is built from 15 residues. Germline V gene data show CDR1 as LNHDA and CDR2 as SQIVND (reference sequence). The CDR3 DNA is TGTGCCAGTAGAAGTGGGACTAGCGGGACAGAGACCCAGTACTTC. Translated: CASRSGTSGTETQYF.

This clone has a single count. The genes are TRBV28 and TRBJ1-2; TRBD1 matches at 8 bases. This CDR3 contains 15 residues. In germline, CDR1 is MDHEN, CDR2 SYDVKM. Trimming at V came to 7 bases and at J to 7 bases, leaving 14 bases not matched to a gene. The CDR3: CASTSGGLLRVGYTF. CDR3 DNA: TGTGCCAGCACCTCAGGGGGCCTATTAAGGGTTGGCTACACCTTC.

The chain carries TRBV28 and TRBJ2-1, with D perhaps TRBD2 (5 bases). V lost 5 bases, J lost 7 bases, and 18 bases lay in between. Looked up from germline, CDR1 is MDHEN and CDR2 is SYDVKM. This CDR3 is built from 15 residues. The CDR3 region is CASSGARGKGNEQFF. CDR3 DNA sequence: TGTGCCAGCAGTGGCGCCCGAGGGAAAGGGAATGAGCAGTTCTTC.

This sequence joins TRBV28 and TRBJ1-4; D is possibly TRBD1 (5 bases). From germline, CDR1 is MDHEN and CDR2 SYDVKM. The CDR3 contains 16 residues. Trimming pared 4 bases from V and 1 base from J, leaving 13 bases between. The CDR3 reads CASSSTDPLTNEKLFF. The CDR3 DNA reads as TGTGCCAGCAGTTCGACAGATCCCTTAACTAATGAAAAACTGTTTTTT.